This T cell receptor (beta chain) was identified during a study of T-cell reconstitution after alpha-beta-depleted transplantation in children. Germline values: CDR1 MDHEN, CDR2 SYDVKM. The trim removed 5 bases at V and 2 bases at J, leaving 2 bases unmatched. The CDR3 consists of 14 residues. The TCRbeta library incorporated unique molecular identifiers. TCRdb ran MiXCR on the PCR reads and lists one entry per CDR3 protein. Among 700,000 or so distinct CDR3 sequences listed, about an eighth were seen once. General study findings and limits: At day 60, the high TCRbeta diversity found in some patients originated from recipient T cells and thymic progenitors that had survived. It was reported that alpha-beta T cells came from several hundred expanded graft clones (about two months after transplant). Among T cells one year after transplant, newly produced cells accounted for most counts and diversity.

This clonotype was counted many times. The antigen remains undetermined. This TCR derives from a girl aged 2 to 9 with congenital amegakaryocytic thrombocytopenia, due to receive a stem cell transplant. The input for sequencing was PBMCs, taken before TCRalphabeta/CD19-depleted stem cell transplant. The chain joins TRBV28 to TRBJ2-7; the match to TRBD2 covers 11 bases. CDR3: CASSPLAGAYEQYF. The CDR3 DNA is TGTGCCAGCAGTCCACTAGCGGGAGCCTACGAGCAGTACTTC.